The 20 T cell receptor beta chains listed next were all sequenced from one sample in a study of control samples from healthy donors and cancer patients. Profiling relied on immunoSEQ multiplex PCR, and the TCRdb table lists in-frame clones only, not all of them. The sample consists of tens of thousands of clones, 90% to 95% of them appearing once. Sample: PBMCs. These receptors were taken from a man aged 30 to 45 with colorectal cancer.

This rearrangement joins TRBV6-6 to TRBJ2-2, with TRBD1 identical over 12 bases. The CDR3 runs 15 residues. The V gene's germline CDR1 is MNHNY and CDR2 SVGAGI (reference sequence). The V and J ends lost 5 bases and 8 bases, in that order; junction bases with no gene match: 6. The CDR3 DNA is TGTGCCAGCAGTCCGGGACAGGGGGCTGTTGGGGAGCTGTTTTTT. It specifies CASSPGQGAVGELFF.

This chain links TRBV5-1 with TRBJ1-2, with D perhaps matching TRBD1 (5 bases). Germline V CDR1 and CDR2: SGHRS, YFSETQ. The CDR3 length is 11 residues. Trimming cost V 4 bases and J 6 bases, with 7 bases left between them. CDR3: CASSQGDGYTF. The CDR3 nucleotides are TGCGCCAGCAGCCAGGGAGATGGCTACACCTTC.

CDR3 sequence (DNA): TGTGCCAGCAGTAGGACAGCCTACGAGCAGTACGTC. Translated, it gives CASSRTAYEQYV. V usage is TRBV2 and J usage is TRBJ2-7; the D gene is possibly TRBD1 (6 bases). Germline V gene lookup returns CDR1 SNHLY and CDR2 FYNNEI. Trimming shortened V by 5 bases and J by 2 bases, and 7 bases separated the two germline ends. There are 12 residues in the CDR3.

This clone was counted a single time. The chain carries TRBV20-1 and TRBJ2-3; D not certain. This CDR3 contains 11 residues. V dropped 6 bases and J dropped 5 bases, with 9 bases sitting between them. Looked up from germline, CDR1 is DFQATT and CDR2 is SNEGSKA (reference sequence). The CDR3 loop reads CSARRQDTQYF. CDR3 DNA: TGCAGTGCCAGAAGACAAGATACGCAGTATTTT.

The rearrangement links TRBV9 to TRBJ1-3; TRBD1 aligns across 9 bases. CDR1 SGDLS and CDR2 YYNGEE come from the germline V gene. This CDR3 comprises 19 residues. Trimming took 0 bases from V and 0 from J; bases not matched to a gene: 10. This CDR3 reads CASSVEAGTGFHSGNTIYF. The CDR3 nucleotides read TGTGCCAGCAGCGTAGAGGCGGGGACAGGGTTCCACTCTGGAAACACCATATATTTT.

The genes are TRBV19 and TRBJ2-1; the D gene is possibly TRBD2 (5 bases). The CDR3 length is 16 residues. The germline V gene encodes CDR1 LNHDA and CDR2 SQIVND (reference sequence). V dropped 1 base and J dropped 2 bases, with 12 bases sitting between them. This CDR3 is CASSIGGWAAYNEQFF. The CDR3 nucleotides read TGTGCCAGTAGTATAGGAGGGTGGGCGGCCTACAATGAGCAGTTCTTC. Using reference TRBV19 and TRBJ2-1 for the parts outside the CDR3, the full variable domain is DGGITQSPKYLFRKEGQNVTLSCEQNLNHDAMYWYRQDPGQGLRLIYYSQIVNDFQKGDIAEGYSVSREKKESFPLTVTSAQKNPTAFYLCASSIGGWAAYNEQFFGPGTRLTVL.

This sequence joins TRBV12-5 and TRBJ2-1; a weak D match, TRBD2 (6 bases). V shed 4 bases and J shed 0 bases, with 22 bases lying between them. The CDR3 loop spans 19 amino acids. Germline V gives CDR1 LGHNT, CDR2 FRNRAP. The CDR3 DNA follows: TGTGCTAGTGGTTCAGAAAGGAGTCCTATGGGGGGCTCCTACAATGAGCAGTTCTTC. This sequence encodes CASGSERSPMGGSYNEQFF. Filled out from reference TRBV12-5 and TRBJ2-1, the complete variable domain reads DARVTQTPRHKVTEMGQEVTMRCQPILGHNTVFWYRQTMMQGLELLAYFRNRAPLDDSGMPKDRFSAEMPDATLATLKIQPSEPRDSAVYFCASGSERSPMGGSYNEQFFGPGTRLTVL.

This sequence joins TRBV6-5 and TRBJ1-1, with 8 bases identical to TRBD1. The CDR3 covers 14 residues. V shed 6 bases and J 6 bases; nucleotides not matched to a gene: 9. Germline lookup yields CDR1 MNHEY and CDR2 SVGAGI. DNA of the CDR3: TGTGCCAGCAGCCGTGACAGGGGAGACGCTGAAGCTTTCTTT. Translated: CASSRDRGDAEAFF.

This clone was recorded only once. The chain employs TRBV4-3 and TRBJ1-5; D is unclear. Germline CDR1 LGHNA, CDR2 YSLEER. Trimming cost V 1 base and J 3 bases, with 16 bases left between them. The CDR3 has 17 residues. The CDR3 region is CASSQGPHEEHNQPQHF. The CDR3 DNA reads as TGCGCCAGCAGCCAAGGACCACACGAAGAACACAATCAGCCCCAGCATTTT.

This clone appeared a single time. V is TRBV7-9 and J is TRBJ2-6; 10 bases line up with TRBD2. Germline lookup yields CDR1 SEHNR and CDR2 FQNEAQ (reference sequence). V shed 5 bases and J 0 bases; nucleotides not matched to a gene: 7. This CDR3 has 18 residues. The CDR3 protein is CASSLIAGGVSGANVLTF. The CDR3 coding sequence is TGTGCCAGCAGCCTAATAGCGGGGGGCGTCTCTGGGGCCAACGTCCTGACTTTC. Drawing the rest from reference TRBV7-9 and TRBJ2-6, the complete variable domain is DTGVSQNPRHKITKRGQNVTFRCDPISEHNRLYWYRQTLGQGPEFLTYFQNEAQLEKSRLLSDRFSAERPKGSFSTLEIQRTEQGDSAMYLCASSLIAGGVSGANVLTFGAGSRLTVL.

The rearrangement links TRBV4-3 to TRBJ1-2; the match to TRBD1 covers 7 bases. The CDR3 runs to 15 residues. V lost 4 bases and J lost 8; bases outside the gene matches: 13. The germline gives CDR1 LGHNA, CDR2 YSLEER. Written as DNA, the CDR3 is TGCGCCAGCAGCCGCCGGGGGCAGGGGGGAGACGGCTACACCTTC. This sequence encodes CASSRRGQGGDGYTF.

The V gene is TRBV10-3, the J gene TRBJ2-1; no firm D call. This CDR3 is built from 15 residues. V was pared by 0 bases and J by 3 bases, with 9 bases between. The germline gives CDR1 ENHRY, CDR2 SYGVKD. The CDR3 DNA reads TGTGCCATCAGTGAGTCGTTGACAAACTACAATGAGCAGTTCTTC. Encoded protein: CAISESLTNYNEQFF.

The CDR3 DNA reads as TGTGCCAGCCGACTTATGAACACTGAAGCTTTCTTT. This sequence encodes CASRLMNTEAFF. The genes are TRBV12-3 or TRBV12-4 and TRBJ1-1, with unresolved D. The CDR3 runs to 12 residues. V gave up 8 bases and J gave up 0 bases, with 7 bases separating them.

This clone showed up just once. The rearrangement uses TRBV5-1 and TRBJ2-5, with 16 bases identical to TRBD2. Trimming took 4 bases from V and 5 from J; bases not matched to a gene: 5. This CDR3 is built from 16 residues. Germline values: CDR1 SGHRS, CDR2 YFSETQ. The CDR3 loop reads CASSPGTSGGAETQYF. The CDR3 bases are TGCGCCAGCAGCCCTGGGACTAGCGGGGGGGCTGAGACCCAGTACTTC.

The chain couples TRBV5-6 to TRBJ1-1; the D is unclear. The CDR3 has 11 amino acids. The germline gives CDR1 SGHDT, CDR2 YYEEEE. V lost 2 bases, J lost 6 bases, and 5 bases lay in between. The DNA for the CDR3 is TGTGCCAGCAGCTTAGCCGCTGAAGCTTTCTTT. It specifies CASSLAAEAFF.

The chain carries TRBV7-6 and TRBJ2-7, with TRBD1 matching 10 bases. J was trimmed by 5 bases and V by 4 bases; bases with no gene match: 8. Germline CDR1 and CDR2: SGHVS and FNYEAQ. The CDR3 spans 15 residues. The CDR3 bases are TGTGCCAGCAGCTCCGCCGGGACAGGGGTTCACGAGCAGTACTTC. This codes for CASSSAGTGVHEQYF.

The CDR3 bases are TGTGCCAGAGCCCCTTGGCCCAACAGGAACGAGCAGTACTTC. Its protein is CARAPWPNRNEQYF. The chain joins TRBV19 to TRBJ2-7; perhaps TRBD1 as D (5 bases). The germline V gene has CDR1 LNHDA and CDR2 SQIVND (reference sequence). Trimming left V 9 bases short and J 5 bases short, with 20 bases between. The length of the CDR3 is 14 residues.

Written as DNA, the CDR3 is TGTGCCAGCAGCTTAGCGGTCTGGGGGGATGGCTACACCTTC. Encoded protein: CASSLAVWGDGYTF. The chain recombines TRBV7-8 with TRBJ1-2, with TRBD1 as a possible D gene (5 bases). Trimming took 0 bases from V and 6 from J, leaving 11 bases between them. The CDR3 length is 14 residues. Per germline, CDR1 SGHVS and CDR2 FQNEAQ.

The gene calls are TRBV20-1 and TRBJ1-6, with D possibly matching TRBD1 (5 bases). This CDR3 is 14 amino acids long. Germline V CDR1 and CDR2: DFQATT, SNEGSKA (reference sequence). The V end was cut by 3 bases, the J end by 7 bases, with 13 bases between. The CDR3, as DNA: TGCAGTGCTAGTGCCTTACAGGTCAATTCACCCCTCCACTTT. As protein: CSASALQVNSPLHF.

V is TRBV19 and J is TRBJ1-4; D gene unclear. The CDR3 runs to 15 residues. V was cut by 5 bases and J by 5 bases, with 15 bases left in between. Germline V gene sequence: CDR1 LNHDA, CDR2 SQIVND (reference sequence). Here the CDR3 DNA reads TGTGCCAGTAGTCACCGACATGGGCCCAATGAAAAACTGTTTTTT. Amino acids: CASSHRHGPNEKLFF.